Below, one TCR beta chain is given with its context. What it binds is not known. This record belongs to a study of T cell responses to AZD1222 COVID-19 vaccine. Study-level background: The analysis combined second doses at about 4 or about 12 weeks. Study results and caveats: At 160-218 and 743-854, vaccine-associated CD4 TCRs were dominant, and they spanned spike. Clonal diversity was possibly underestimated, and white British individuals and females predominated among donors.

Germline CDR1 SGHTA, CDR2 FQGNSA. The ends lost 5 bases at V and 1 base at J; junction bases unmatched: 3. This CDR3 is 15 amino acids long. Using immunoSEQ multiplex PCR, the repertoire was profiled, and TCRdb retains in-frame clones only, with some absent. Of approximately 170,000 clones in the sample, 85% to 90% were seen once. Source: peripheral blood, taken on day 0 of AZD1222 vaccination. The TCR sequence derives from an adult in good health. The V and J genes are TRBV7-2 and TRBJ1-5, with TRBD1 matching over 9 bases. The CDR3 DNA follows: TGTGCCAGCAGCGTGGACAGGGGCAGCAATCAGCCCCAGCATTTT. It yields the protein CASSVDRGSNQPQHF.